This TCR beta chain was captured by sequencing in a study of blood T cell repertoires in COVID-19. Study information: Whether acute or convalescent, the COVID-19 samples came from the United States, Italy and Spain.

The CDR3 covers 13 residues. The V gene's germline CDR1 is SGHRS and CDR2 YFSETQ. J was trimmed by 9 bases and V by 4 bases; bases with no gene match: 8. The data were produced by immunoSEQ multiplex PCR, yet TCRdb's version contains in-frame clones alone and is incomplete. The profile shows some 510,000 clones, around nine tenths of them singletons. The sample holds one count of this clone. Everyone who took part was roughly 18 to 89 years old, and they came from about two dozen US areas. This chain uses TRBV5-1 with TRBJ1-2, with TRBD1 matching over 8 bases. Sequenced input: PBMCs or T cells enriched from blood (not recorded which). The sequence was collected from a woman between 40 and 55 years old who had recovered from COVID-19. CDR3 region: CASSIGQGDSYTF. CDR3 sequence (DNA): TGCGCCAGCAGCATAGGACAGGGTGATAGCTACACCTTC.